Following are 5 T cell receptor beta chains from one sample sequenced in a study of T cell responses to AZD1222 COVID-19 vaccine. Only in-frame clones appear in the TCRdb table, and some are missing; sequencing was by immunoSEQ multiplex PCR. This table holds fewer than 90,000 clones, approximately 89% found once. This specimen was peripheral blood, taken 28 days after the second AZD1222 dose. These receptors were obtained from an adult who received the AZD1222 COVID-19 vaccine.

J is TRBJ2-1 and V is TRBV11-2; D possibly corresponds to TRBD1 (5 bases). CDR3 size: 13 residues. Trimming removed 1 base at V and 14 bases at J, with 15 bases between. The V gene's germline CDR1 is SGHAT and CDR2 FQNNGV. DNA for the CDR3: TGTGCCAGCAGCTTAGGGGGCATAGGTTCGAAGTTCTTC. It is translated as CASSLGGIGSKFF.

The rearrangement joins TRBV9 to TRBJ2-7, with D unresolved. This CDR3 contains 15 residues. CDR1 and CDR2 (germline): SGDLS, YYNGEE. Trimming left V 0 bases short and J 0 bases short, with 10 bases between. The CDR3: CASSVDPSRSYEQYF. CDR3 nucleotide sequence: TGTGCCAGCAGCGTAGATCCCTCCCGCTCCTACGAGCAGTACTTC.

In DNA form, the CDR3 reads TGTGCCAGTAGACCGGGACAGGGGGTTCCAGATACGCAGTATTTT. Translation: CASRPGQGVPDTQYF. This chain uses TRBV19 with TRBJ2-3, with 11 bases fitting TRBD1. This CDR3 spans 15 amino acids. After removal of 6 bases from V and 4 bases from J, the junction contained 6 bases not matched to a gene. CDR1 and CDR2 (germline): LNHDA, SQIVND (reference sequence).

The chain carries TRBV18 and TRBJ1-1; TRBD1 matches at 10 bases. This CDR3 is built from 16 residues. The V gene end was trimmed by 2 bases and the J gene end by 6 bases; junction bases not matched to a gene: 9. The germline V gene has CDR1 KGHSH and CDR2 LQKENI. Written as DNA, the CDR3 is TGTGCCAGCTCACCAAGCCGGGACAGGGGAATAGCTGAAGCTTTCTTT. Its translation: CASSPSRDRGIAEAFF.

The chain joins TRBV4-3 to TRBJ2-3; D is undetermined. CDR1 is LGHNA and CDR2 is YSLEER in the germline V gene. CDR3 length equals 14 residues. The V gene lost 1 base and the J gene lost 0 bases, with 5 bases spanning the gap. CDR3: CASSQVLSTDTQYF. As DNA, the CDR3 is TGCGCCAGCAGCCAAGTCTTAAGCACAGATACGCAGTATTTT.